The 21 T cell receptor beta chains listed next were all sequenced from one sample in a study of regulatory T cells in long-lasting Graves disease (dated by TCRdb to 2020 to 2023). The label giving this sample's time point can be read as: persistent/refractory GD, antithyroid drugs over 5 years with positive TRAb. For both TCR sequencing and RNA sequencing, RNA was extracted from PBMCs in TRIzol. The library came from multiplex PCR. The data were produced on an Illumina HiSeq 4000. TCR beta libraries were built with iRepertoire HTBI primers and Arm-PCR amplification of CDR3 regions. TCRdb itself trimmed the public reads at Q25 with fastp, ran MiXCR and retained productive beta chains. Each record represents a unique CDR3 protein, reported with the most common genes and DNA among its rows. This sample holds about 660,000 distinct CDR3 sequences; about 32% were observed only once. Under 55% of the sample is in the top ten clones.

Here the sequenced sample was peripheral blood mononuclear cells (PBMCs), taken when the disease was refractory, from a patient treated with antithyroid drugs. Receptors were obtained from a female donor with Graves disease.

The CDR3 is CASGFRTGTEAFF. DNA of the CDR3: TGTGCTAGTGGTTTTAGGACAGGCACTGAAGCTTTCTTT. The J gene is TRBJ1-1, the V gene TRBV12-5, with TRBD1 matching 7 bases. V dropped 3 bases and J dropped 4; count of bases not matched to a gene: 2. Germline CDR1 is LGHNT and CDR2 is FRNRAP. The CDR3 extends over 13 amino acids.

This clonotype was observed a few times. The CDR3 region has the DNA TGTGCTAGTGGTTTCGGGACAGGGAAAGAGACCCAGTACTTC. Its protein is CASGFGTGKETQYF. This chain uses TRBV12-5 with TRBJ2-5, with 9 bases lining up with TRBD1. CDR1 is LGHNT and CDR2 is FRNRAP in the germline V gene. Unmatched junction bases numbered 2, after V lost 3 bases and J lost 3 bases. This CDR3 region has 14 residues.

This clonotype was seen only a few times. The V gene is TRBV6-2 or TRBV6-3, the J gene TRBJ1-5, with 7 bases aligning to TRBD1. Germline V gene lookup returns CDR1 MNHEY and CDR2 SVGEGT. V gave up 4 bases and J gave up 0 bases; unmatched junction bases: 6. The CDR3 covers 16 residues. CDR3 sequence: CASSSGTDYSNQPQHF. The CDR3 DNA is TGTGCCAGCAGTTCCGGGACAGATTATAGCAATCAGCCCCAGCATTTT.

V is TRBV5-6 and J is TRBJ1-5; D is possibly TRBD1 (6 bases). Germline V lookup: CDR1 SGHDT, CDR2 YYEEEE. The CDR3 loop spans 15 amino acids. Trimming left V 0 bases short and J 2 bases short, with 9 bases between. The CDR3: CASSLGGARNQPQHF. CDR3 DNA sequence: TGTGCCAGCAGCTTGGGGGGGGCGCGCAATCAGCCCCAGCATTTT.

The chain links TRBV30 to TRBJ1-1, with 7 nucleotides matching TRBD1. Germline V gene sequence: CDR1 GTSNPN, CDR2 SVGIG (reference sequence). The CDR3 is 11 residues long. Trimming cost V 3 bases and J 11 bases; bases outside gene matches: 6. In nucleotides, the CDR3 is TGTGCCTGGAGCGTTCAGGGGGAGGCTTTCTTT. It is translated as CAWSVQGEAFF.

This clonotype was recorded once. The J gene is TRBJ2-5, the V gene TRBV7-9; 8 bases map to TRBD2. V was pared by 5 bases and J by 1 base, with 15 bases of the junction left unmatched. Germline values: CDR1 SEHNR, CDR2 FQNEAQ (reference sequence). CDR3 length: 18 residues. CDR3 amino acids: CASSPAWGAGEGQETQYF. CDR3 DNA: TGTGCCAGCAGCCCGGCGTGGGGAGCGGGAGAAGGCCAAGAGACCCAGTACTTC.

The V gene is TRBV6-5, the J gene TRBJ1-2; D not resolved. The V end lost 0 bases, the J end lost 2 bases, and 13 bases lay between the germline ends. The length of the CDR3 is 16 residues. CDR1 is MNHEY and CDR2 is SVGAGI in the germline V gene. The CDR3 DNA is TGTGCCAGCAGTTACTCGAATATGGCCCAGAACTATGGCTACACCTTC. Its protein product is CASSYSNMAQNYGYTF.

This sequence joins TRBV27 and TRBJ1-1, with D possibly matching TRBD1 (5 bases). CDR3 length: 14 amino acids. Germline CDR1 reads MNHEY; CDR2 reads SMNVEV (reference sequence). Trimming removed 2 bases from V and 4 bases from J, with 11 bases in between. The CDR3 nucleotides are TGTGCCAGCAGTTTAACGGTGGGGGGCACTGAAGCTTTCTTT. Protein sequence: CASSLTVGGTEAFF.

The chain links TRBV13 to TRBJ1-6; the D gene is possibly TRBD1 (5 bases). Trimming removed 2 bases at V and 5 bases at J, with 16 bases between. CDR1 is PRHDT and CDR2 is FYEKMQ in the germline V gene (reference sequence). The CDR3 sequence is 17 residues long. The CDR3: CASSLLAAAGHNSPLHF. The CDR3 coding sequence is TGTGCCAGCAGCTTACTCGCGGCGGCGGGACATAATTCACCCCTCCACTTT.

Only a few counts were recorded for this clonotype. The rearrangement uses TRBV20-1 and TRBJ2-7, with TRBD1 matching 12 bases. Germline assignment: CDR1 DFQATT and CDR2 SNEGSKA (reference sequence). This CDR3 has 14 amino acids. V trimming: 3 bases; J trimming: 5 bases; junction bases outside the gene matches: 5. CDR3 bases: TGCAGTGCTAGGTTGGGACAGGGGGCTCACGAGCAGTACTTC. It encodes CSARLGQGAHEQYF.

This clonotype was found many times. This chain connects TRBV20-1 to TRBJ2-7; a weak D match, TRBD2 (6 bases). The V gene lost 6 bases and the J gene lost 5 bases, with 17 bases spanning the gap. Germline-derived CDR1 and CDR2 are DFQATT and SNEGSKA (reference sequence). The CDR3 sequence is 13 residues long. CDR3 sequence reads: CSAVIGRGDEQYF. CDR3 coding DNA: TGCAGTGCCGTTATCGGGAGAGGAGACGAGCAGTACTTC.

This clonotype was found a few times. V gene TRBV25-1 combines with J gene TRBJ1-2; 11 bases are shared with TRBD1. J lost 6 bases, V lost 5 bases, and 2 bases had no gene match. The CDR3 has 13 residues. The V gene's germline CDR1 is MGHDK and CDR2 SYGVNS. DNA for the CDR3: TGTGCCAGCAGTAGGACAGGGGGCCATGGCTACACCTTC. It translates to CASSRTGGHGYTF.

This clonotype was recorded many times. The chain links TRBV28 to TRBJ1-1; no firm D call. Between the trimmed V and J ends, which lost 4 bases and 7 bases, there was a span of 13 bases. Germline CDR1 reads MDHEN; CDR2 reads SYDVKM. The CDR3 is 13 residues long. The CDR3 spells CASSSTAPYEAFF. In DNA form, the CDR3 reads TGTGCCAGCAGTTCCACCGCTCCCTATGAAGCTTTCTTT.

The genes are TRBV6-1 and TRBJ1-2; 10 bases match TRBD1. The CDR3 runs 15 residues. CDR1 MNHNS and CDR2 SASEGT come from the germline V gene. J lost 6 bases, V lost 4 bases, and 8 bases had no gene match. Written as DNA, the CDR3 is TGTGCCAGCAGTGCGGACAGGGGGATCTTACATGGCTACACCTTC. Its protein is CASSADRGILHGYTF.

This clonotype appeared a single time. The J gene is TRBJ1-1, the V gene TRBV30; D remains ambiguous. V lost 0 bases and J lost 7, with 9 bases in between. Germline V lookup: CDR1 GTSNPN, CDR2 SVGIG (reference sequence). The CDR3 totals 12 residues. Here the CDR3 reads CAWSVGDREAFF. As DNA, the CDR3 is TGTGCCTGGAGTGTCGGCGACCGTGAAGCTTTCTTT.

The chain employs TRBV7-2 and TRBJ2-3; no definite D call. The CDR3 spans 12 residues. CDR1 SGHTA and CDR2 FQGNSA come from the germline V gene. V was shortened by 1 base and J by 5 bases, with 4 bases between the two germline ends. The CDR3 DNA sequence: TGTGCCAGCAGCTTAGAACGAGATACGCAGTATTTT. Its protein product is CASSLERDTQYF.

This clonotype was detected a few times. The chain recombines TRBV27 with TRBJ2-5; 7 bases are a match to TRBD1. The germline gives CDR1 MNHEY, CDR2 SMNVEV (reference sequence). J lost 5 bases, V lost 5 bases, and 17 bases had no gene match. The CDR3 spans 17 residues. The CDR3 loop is CASSKFPGTELGETQYF. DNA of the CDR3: TGTGCCAGCAGTAAATTTCCCGGGACAGAACTCGGGGAGACCCAGTACTTC.

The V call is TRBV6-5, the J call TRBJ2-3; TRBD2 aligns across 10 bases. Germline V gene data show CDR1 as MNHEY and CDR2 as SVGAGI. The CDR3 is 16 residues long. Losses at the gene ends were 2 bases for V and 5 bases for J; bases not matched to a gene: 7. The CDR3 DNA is TGTGCCAGCAGTTACGAAGCGGGAGGGTTTAAAGATACGCAGTATTTT. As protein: CASSYEAGGFKDTQYF.

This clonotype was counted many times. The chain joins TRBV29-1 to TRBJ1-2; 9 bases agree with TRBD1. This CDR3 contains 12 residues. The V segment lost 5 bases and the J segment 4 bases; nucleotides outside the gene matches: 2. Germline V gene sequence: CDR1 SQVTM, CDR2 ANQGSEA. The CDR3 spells CSVLDRGYGYTF. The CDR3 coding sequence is TGCAGCGTTCTGGACAGGGGCTATGGCTACACCTTC. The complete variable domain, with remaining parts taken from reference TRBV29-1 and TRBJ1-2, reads SAVISQKPSRDICQRGTSLTIQCQVDSQVTMMFWYRQQPGQSLTLIATANQGSEATYESGFVIDKFPISRPNLTFSTLTVSNMSPEDSSIYLCSVLDRGYGYTFGSGTRLTVV.

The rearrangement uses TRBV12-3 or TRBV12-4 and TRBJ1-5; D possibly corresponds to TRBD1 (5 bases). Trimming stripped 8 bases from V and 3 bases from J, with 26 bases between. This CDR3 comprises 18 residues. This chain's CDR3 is CASSPPTVPGATNQPQHF. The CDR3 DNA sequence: TGTGCCAGCTCACCACCGACGGTACCCGGGGCGACCAATCAGCCCCAGCATTTT.

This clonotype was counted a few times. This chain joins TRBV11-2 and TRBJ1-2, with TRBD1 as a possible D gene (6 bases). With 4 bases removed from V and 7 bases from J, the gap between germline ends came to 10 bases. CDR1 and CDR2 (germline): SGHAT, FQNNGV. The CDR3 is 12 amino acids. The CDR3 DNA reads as TGTGCCAGCAGCTCGGTGGGGGCTGGCTACACCTTC. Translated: CASSSVGAGYTF.